The 26 T cell receptor beta chains below were found in one sample sequenced in a study of OX40 agonist ivuxolimab in advanced cancers. TCRdb keeps only in-frame clones here, not all; method: immunoSEQ multiplex PCR. The data contain some 110,000 clones, 90% of them seen just once; the ten biggest clones take up 0.4% to 0.6%. The source material was CD4+ or CD8+ T cells sorted from blood, sampled in a trial of the OX40 agonist ivuxolimab. The source of these receptors is an adult with an advanced solid tumor such as melanoma, head and neck, liver or kidney cancer.

This rearrangement joins TRBV9 to TRBJ1-1; 8 positions agree with TRBD1. V lost 4 bases and J lost 7; bases outside the gene matches: 15. The germline V gene encodes CDR1 SGDLS and CDR2 YYNGEE. The CDR3 sequence is 16 residues long. The CDR3 loop is CASSPTGAPLGVEAFF. DNA of the CDR3: TGTGCCAGCAGCCCGACAGGGGCCCCCCTCGGGGTTGAAGCTTTCTTT.

In its sample, this clone was seen once. This sequence joins TRBV5-1 and TRBJ1-2; TRBD1 matches at 8 bases. The V and J ends lost 4 bases and 6 bases, in that order; junction bases with no gene match: 5. Per the germline V gene, CDR1 is SGHRS and CDR2 is YFSETQ. The CDR3 runs to 13 residues. CDR3 in DNA: TGCGCCAGCAGCAGCAGGGGGCCCGATGGCTACACCTTC. Translated, it gives CASSSRGPDGYTF.

This clone was observed once. Other DNA variants within this sample encode the same CDR3. The rearrangement uses TRBV28 and TRBJ1-1, with unresolved D. The germline V gene has CDR1 MDHEN and CDR2 SYDVKM. The CDR3 has 12 residues. The V and J ends lost 3 bases and 1 base respectively, with 3 bases between them. CDR3 nucleotide sequence: TGTGCCAGCAGTTTGAGGAACACTGAAGCTTTCTTT. Amino acid sequence: CASSLRNTEAFF.

J is TRBJ2-7 and V is TRBV11-2, with TRBD2 matching over 11 bases. J gave up 2 bases and V 4 bases, and 4 bases lay outside the gene matches. The CDR3 loop spans 15 amino acids. Per germline, CDR1 SGHAT and CDR2 FQNNGV. In DNA, the CDR3 is TGTGCCAGCAGCTCTAGCGGGGGGCCCCCCTACGAGCAGTACTTC. It specifies CASSSSGGPPYEQYF. Based on the CDR3 plus reference TRBV11-2 and TRBJ2-7, the full variable domain is EAGVAQSPRYKIIEKRQSVAFWCNPISGHATLYWYQQILGQGPKLLIQFQNNGVVDDSQLPKDRFSAERLKGVDSTLKIQPAKLEDSAVYLCASSSSGGPPYEQYFGPGTRLTVT.

This clone was observed a single time. The gene calls are TRBV28 and TRBJ1-4; no definite D call. Deletions cut 7 bases from V and 1 base from J, with 7 bases between. CDR1 and CDR2 (germline): MDHEN, SYDVKM. The CDR3 extends over 13 amino acids. Here the CDR3 DNA reads TGTGCCAGCACGAGGGTAACTAATGAAAAACTGTTTTTT. Translating gives CASTRVTNEKLFF.

The rearrangement links TRBV19 to TRBJ2-1; 7 bases match TRBD1. The CDR3 covers 16 residues. With 7 bases clipped from V and 0 bases from J, the junction kept 9 bases outside the gene matches. Germline CDR1 reads LNHDA; CDR2 reads SQIVND (reference sequence). The CDR3 DNA reads as TGTGCCAGTACCGAGACAGGGATTGGCTCCTACAATGAGCAGTTCTTC. It yields the protein CASTETGIGSYNEQFF.

This chain uses TRBV5-4 with TRBJ1-2; 10 nucleotides line up with TRBD1. The CDR3 totals 15 residues. Looked up from germline, CDR1 is SGHNT and CDR2 is YYREEE (reference sequence). The V and J ends lost 6 bases and 8 bases, in that order; junction bases with no gene match: 13. The CDR3 spells CASTLTGTGVIGYTF. The CDR3 DNA is TGTGCCAGCACCCTAACCGGGACAGGGGTTATCGGCTACACCTTC.

This clone was picked up one time. The chain is built from TRBV30 and TRBJ1-4; D perhaps matches TRBD1 (6 bases). Trimming took off 1 base at V and 8 bases at J, with 11 bases between the two ends. CDR3 length equals 13 residues. CDR1 is GTSNPN and CDR2 is SVGIG in the germline V gene (reference sequence). The CDR3 spells CAWSGGGSEKLFF. In DNA, the CDR3 is TGTGCCTGGAGTGGGGGGGGCTCGGAAAAACTGTTTTTT.

With regard to this clone: Relative to the germline gene, one junction end is altered; a read error may explain this. This sample also contains other DNA sequences that code for the same CDR3. The chain recombines TRBV9 with TRBJ2-2, with 7 bases fitting TRBD2. Germline V lookup: CDR1 SGDLS, CDR2 YYNGEE. There are 14 residues in the CDR3. CDR3: CASTPGGNTGELFF. The CDR3 DNA sequence: TGCGCCAGCACCCCGGGGGGGAACACCGGGGAGCTGTTTTTT.

This clone occurred once. CDR3 DNA: TGCGCCAGCAGCTTGGAGCACAGGGACAAAAACATTCAGTACTTC. Translating it yields CASSLEHRDKNIQYF. The rearrangement links TRBV5-1 to TRBJ2-4; TRBD1 might be the D (6 bases). Germline V gives CDR1 SGHRS, CDR2 YFSETQ. V lost 0 bases, J lost 3 bases, and 10 bases lay in between. The CDR3 sequence is 15 residues long.

The V gene is TRBV6-1, the J gene TRBJ1-2; the D is unclear. V lost 7 bases and J lost 3, with 12 bases in between. There are 13 residues in the CDR3. Per germline, CDR1 MNHNS and CDR2 SASEGT. As DNA, the CDR3 is TGTGCCAGCAAACCCCCCCGTGACTATGGCTACACCTTC. Translation: CASKPPRDYGYTF.

The chain links TRBV28 to TRBJ1-5; D unclear. Per the germline V gene, CDR1 is MDHEN and CDR2 is SYDVKM. The CDR3 is 12 amino acids. Deletions cut 1 base from V and 10 bases from J, with 8 bases between. The CDR3 nucleotides read TGTGCCAGCAGTTTATATGGATCCCCCCAGCATTTT. Protein sequence: CASSLYGSPQHF. Together with reference TRBV28 and TRBJ1-5, the CDR3 gives the full variable domain: DVKVTQSSRYLVKRTGEKVFLECVQDMDHENMFWYRQDPGLGLRLIYFSYDVKMKEKGDIPEGYSVSREKKERFSLILESASTNQTSMYLCASSLYGSPQHFGDGTRLSIL.

The chain has TRBV7-2 and TRBJ2-1; 11 nucleotides align to TRBD1. V trimming: 6 bases; J trimming: 3 bases; junction bases outside the gene matches: 4. CDR3 size: 15 residues. Germline lookup yields CDR1 SGHTA and CDR2 FQGNSA. The CDR3 DNA reads as TGTGCCAGCAGTTCCGGGACAGGGGGCTACAATGAGCAGTTCTTC. Amino acid sequence: CASSSGTGGYNEQFF.

The chain is built from TRBV6-5 and TRBJ1-5; D may be TRBD1 (6 bases). Trimming took off 5 bases at V and 7 bases at J, with 15 bases between the two ends. Germline V gives CDR1 MNHEY, CDR2 SVGAGI. This CDR3 comprises 14 residues. The CDR3 DNA is TGTGCCAGCAGTGAAAGGACAGTCACCCAGCCCCAGCATTTT. Its protein is CASSERTVTQPQHF.

CDR3 sequence reads: CASSPAGTGRTYEQYF. The CDR3, as DNA: TGTGCCAGCAGCCCCGCCGGGACAGGGAGGACCTACGAGCAGTACTTC. V gene TRBV5-4 combines with J gene TRBJ2-7; 9 positions agree with TRBD1. V lost 4 bases and J lost 2; bases outside the gene matches: 10. Per germline, CDR1 SGHNT and CDR2 YYREEE (reference sequence). The CDR3 runs to 16 residues.

This clone appeared a single time. The V gene is TRBV27, the J gene TRBJ1-3; TRBD1 agrees at 8 bases. CDR1 MNHEY and CDR2 SMNVEV come from the germline V gene (reference sequence). This CDR3 comprises 13 residues. The V and J ends lost 6 bases and 7 bases, in that order; junction bases with no gene match: 5. The CDR3 loop is CASRTTGANTIYF. The CDR3 nucleotides read TGTGCCAGCAGGACGACAGGGGCCAACACCATATATTTT.

The rearrangement links TRBV27 to TRBJ2-2; D gene unclear. Germline loops: CDR1 MNHEY, CDR2 SMNVEV (reference sequence). This CDR3 is built from 13 residues. V was clipped by 1 base and J by 4 bases, with 4 bases between them. The CDR3 is CASSLLVTGELFF. The DNA for the CDR3 is TGTGCCAGCAGTTTATTAGTCACCGGGGAGCTGTTTTTT.

The J gene is TRBJ2-3, the V gene TRBV6-1, with D possibly TRBD2 on 5 matching bases. Per the germline V gene, CDR1 is MNHNS and CDR2 is SASEGT. The ends were cut back, 6 bases at V and 3 bases at J, with 10 bases in the middle. The CDR3 has 13 residues. CDR3: CASSAGQTDTQYF. As DNA, the CDR3 is TGTGCCAGCAGCGCGGGTCAGACAGATACGCAGTATTTT.

The V gene is TRBV5-6, the J gene TRBJ2-3; 8 bases are a match to TRBD2. Looked up from germline, CDR1 is SGHDT and CDR2 is YYEEEE. The V segment lost 1 base and the J segment 5 bases; nucleotides outside the gene matches: 9. There are 16 residues in the CDR3. CDR3 bases: TGTGCCAGCAGCTTGCTCCCGGGGGGGCGTCAAGATACGCAGTATTTT. Amino acid sequence: CASSLLPGGRQDTQYF.

The chain combines TRBV28 with TRBJ1-1, with D uncertain. With 6 bases removed from V and 4 bases from J, the gap between germline ends came to 12 bases. Germline V gene lookup returns CDR1 MDHEN and CDR2 SYDVKM. The CDR3 has 13 amino acids. The CDR3 loop is CASSRGWITEAFF. CDR3 nucleotide sequence: TGTGCCAGCAGCCGAGGTTGGATCACTGAAGCTTTCTTT.

The J gene is TRBJ2-3, the V gene TRBV5-5; 7 nucleotides agree with TRBD1. After removal of 5 bases from V and 2 bases from J, the junction contained 11 bases not matched to a gene. The CDR3 covers 16 residues. The germline CDR1 and CDR2 sequences are SGHKS and YYEKEE (reference sequence). The CDR3 protein is CASRLNRGSFTDTQYF. The DNA of the CDR3 is TGTGCCAGCAGGCTAAACAGGGGCTCCTTCACAGATACGCAGTATTTT.

The V call is TRBV5-8, the J call TRBJ1-2; D is possibly TRBD1 (6 bases). V lost 0 bases and J 2 bases, leaving 14 bases between the germline ends. This CDR3 is 16 amino acids long. Germline assignment: CDR1 SGHTS and CDR2 YDEGEE. This CDR3 is CASSLVLGAVNYGYTF. CDR3 nucleotide sequence: TGTGCCAGCAGCTTGGTCTTGGGGGCGGTGAACTATGGCTACACCTTC.

This chain joins TRBV20-1 and TRBJ2-3; D uncertain. CDR3 length: 10 residues. The germline CDR1 and CDR2 sequences are DFQATT and SNEGSKA (reference sequence). The V end was cut by 6 bases, the J end by 3 bases, with 4 bases between. CDR3 loop: CSAGTDTQYF. For the CDR3, the DNA is TGCAGTGCCGGGACAGATACGCAGTATTTT.

V gene TRBV2 combines with J gene TRBJ1-2; weak D call: TRBD1 (6 bases). The V and J ends lost 4 bases and 2 bases respectively, with 8 bases between them. The CDR3 runs to 13 residues. Germline V gives CDR1 SNHLY, CDR2 FYNNEI. CDR3 in DNA: TGTGCCAGCAGTGTAGGACAGAACTATGGCTACACCTTC. Its protein product is CASSVGQNYGYTF.

V is TRBV7-9 and J is TRBJ2-5, with D maybe TRBD1 (7 bases). This CDR3 is 12 amino acids long. CDR1 SEHNR and CDR2 FQNEAQ come from the germline V gene (reference sequence). Trimming left V 4 bases short and J 5 bases short, with 8 bases between. The CDR3 coding sequence is TGTGCCAGCAGCTCAGGGGGGGAGACCCAGTACTTC. Translated, it gives CASSSGGETQYF.

This rearrangement joins TRBV6-5 to TRBJ2-7, with D perhaps matching TRBD1 (6 bases). This CDR3 contains 15 residues. Germline-derived CDR1 and CDR2 are MNHEY and SVGAGI. The V end was cut by 4 bases, the J end by 3 bases, with 16 bases between. The CDR3 here is CASSSQGGPHYEQYF. CDR3 coding DNA: TGTGCCAGCAGTTCACAGGGCGGGCCCCACTACGAGCAGTACTTC.